The T cell receptor (beta chain) under discussion was sequenced for a study of T cells in narcolepsy. Study overall: Patients with NT1 or NT2 and healthy control donors were enrolled.

The table came from immunoSEQ multiplex PCR; TCRdb's copy has only in-frame clones and leaves some out. The data show 20,000 to 25,000 clones, about 81% seen once. To note about this clone: Its antigen is not identified.

Findings and caveats of the study: Some memory CD4+ repertoires had no autoreactive clone sequences. Reportedly, autoreactive clonotypes were serially detected in patients' blood but not controls'.

Germline CDR1 is KGHSH and CDR2 is LQKENI. Trimming took off 6 bases at V and 2 bases at J, with 7 bases between the two ends. CDR3 size: 13 residues. The sample was memory (CD45RA-) CD4+ T cells from blood. This clonotype was obtained from a human donor in good health. The V call is TRBV18, the J call TRBJ2-2, with D tentatively TRBD1 (5 bases). CDR3 coding DNA: TGTGCCAGCTCCCAGGGAAACACCGGGGAGCTGTTTTTT. It translates to CASSQGNTGELFF. The full variable domain, in which reference TRBV18 and TRBJ2-2 provide the parts outside the CDR3, is NAGVMQNPRHLVRRRGQEARLRCSPMKGHSHVYWYRQLPEEGLKFMVYLQKENIIDESGMPKERFSAEFPKEGPSILRIQQVVRGDSAAYFCASSQGNTGELFFGEGSRLTVL.